The entry below describes one T cell receptor (beta chain). In this sample, this clonotype turned up many times. Its target antigen remains unknown. No much larger clone exists at a distance of one base, and base qualities are not known. The sample's time point label is to be understood as: newly diagnosed GD, antithyroid drugs for less than 3 months. For both TCR sequencing and RNA sequencing, RNA was extracted from PBMCs in TRIzol. Graves' disease was diagnosed according to American Thyroid Association guidelines. Recruitment of patients was carried out at an endocrinology department in Xi'an, China. Each patient gave approximately 9.7 milliliters of peripheral blood, collected in an EDTA anticoagulant tube. Ficoll Paque Plus density gradient separation was used to isolate PBMCs, and no additional T cell sorting was done. An Agilent 2100 Bioanalyzer and agarose gel were used to check RNA quality, and a NanoDrop 2000 was used to measure RNA concentration.

Based on the germline V gene, the CDR1 and CDR2 sequences are MNHEY and SVGEGT. The CDR3, from cysteine to phenylalanine, totals 16 residues. The only DNA kept is the CDR3, 48 bases in frame from the first base. V gives up 5 bases and J gives up 7 bases, and the segment between their germline ends measures 21 bases. Libraries were made using multiplex PCR. This sample was sequenced with an Illumina HiSeq 4000. To build TCR beta libraries, CDR3 regions were amplified by Arm-PCR using iRepertoire HTBI primers. PCR products were gel purified before sequencing. The authors processed their data as follows. A total of some 65 TRBV and approximately 15 TRBJ segments were identified across samples and were used for gene usage analysis of CDR3 amino acid clonotypes. Filtered high-quality paired reads were merged into contigs using COPE and FqMerger. BLAST was used to align contigs to IMGT TRBV, TRBD and TRBJ reference genes, with CDR3 defined following IMGT. Any clonotype with a frequency above 0.1% was classified as a highly expanded clone. Shannon entropy served as the measure of repertoire diversity, while the Gini coefficient captured V-J evenness. A clonotype was considered public if more than one individual shared it. TCRdb ran its own pipeline on the public reads, namely fastp trimming at Q25 and MiXCR clone calling, and kept in-frame beta chains. Each entry merges the rows of one CDR3 protein and shows their most common DNA and genes. What appears here as the V and J calls and clone size reflects TCRdb's work, not the paper's. The sample data list approximately 400,000 distinct CDR3 sequences, and more than 12% of these were observed just once. 16% of the sample is in the top ten clones.

This specimen comes from a study of regulatory T cells in long-lasting Graves disease listed by TCRdb under 2021. About the investigation overall: In the newly diagnosed Graves' disease group, patients had been taking antithyroid drugs for less than 3 months. This study used TCR sequencing and RNA sequencing of peripheral blood to compare persistent Graves' disease patients against newly diagnosed Graves' disease patients. A total of around 35 samples underwent TCR sequencing: about 13 from persistent and some 20 from newly diagnosed Graves' disease patients. The study took place in China and was registered as a clinical trial.

Overall study results and their limits: Peripheral blood alone was examined, since thyroid tissue, which constituted the primary lesion, could not be accessed. A larger number of public clonotypes was shared among persistent patients (approximately 2,600) than among newly diagnosed patients (approximately 930). Only the TCR beta chain was sequenced and analyzed. TRBV28, TRBJ1-2 and TRBJ2-5 were preferentially used in persistent disease, while TRBV20-1 and TRBJ2-1 were favored in newly diagnosed disease. The small sample size was acknowledged by the authors as a limitation that may reduce accuracy. Persistent Graves' disease patients showed lower TCR Shannon entropy and fewer highly expanded clones than newly diagnosed patients, suggesting clonal expansion.

This same sample was also taken into another study, of T cells in Graves' hyperthyroidism and ophthalmopathy. The other study reports the following: Graves' hyperthyroidism was defined as stable when no progression to ophthalmopathy occurred over 18 months of follow-up. The hyperthyroidism patients were between 18 and 65 years old and newly diagnosed, with a disease duration of less than 2 months. Any patient with an uncontrolled infection, another autoimmune disease, pregnancy or lactation was excluded. Diagnoses relied on clinical symptoms, serum thyroxine and TRAb, thyroid ultrasound and orbital computed tomography. The TCR CDR3 was subjected to a first round of RT-PCR using the HTBI primer set and the Qiagen OneStep RT-PCR kit. Blood samples also contained most of the expanded thyroid clonotypes (frequency above 0.001), which suggests that blood repertoires may reflect thyroid immune responses. A model built on a 13 V-J signature distinguished ophthalmopathy from stable hyperthyroidism, reaching 87.88% sensitivity and 81.08% specificity in cross-validation and 80%/75% in testing. In validation, the model predicted progression to ophthalmopathy with just under 71% sensitivity and less than 75% specificity, a median of around 6.6 months before onset. TCR V-J signatures able to tell the groups apart were searched for in a discovery cohort of 95 or so patients, of whom 43 had Graves' ophthalmopathy and roughly 59 had stable Graves' hyperthyroidism. Prospective prediction of ophthalmopathy was tested in an independent validation cohort of approximately 19 hyperthyroidism patients and 17 patients who later progressed to ophthalmopathy. The 75 to 100 discovery patients were randomly divided into training and test sets at a 7:3 ratio. In addition, the study compared T-cell repertoires in thyroid tissue and in blood from several Graves' hyperthyroidism patients. After sampling, hyperthyroidism patients received methimazole starting at 30 mg daily, and ophthalmopathy patients received high-dose intravenous methylprednisolone. A second multiplex PCR round built the libraries, followed by size selection and purification. Sequencing of the libraries was done on an Illumina HiSeq2000 using paired-end 100 bp reads. SOAPnuke was used to process the raw data, with reads discarded if the reads contained adapters or uncalled bases, had a mean Phred below 15, or lacked an exact constant-primer or identifier match. High-quality paired reads were merged using COPE v1.2.5, and each unique nucleotide sequence was defined as a clonotype. MiTCR v1.1 was used to align clonotypes to the IMGT TRBV, TRBD and TRBJ reference segments. The analysis was restricted to V-J combinations with a frequency above 0.0001, which together covered just over 98% of the repertoires. The TCS score was defined as the ratio of F50 (clonal expansion) to E x V (chaos), calculated using BLOSUM62-based TCRdist between CDR3 peptides within each V-J. Welch's t-statistics and random forest reduced 500 to 650 V-J features to 13, which were used in a naive Bayes classifier (R e1071). No statistical method was used to fix the sample size in advance, and group allocation was not hidden from the investigators. The paper describes TCR Vbeta CDR3 sequencing of more than 120 peripheral blood samples, made up of 43 ophthalmopathy patients, around 73 hyperthyroidism patients and 17 progressor patients.

The sample consisted of peripheral blood mononuclear cells (PBMCs), taken at new diagnosis, from a patient treated with antithyroid drugs. In this chain, TRBV6-2 or TRBV6-3 is recombined with TRBJ2-1; TRBD2 might be the D gene, on 6 matching bases. The TCR sequence derives from a woman under 40 with Graves disease. Donor details come from another sample of the same person, matched by shared clones. The CDR3 region reads CASSRLAVVTGNEQFF. The nucleotide sequence reads TGTGCCAGCAGTCGTTTAGCGGTAGTAACGGGGAATGAGCAGTTCTTC.